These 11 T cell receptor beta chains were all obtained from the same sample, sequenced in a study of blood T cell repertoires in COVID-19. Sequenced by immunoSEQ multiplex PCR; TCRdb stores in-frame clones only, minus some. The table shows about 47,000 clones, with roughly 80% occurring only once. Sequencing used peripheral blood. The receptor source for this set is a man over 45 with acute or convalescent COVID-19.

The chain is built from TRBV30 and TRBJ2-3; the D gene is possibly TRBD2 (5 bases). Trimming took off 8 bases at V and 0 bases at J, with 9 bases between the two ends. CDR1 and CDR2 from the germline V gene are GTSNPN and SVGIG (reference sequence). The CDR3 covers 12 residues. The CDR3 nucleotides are TGTGCCGGACGGGGTAGCACAGATACGCAGTATTTT. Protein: CAGRGSTDTQYF.

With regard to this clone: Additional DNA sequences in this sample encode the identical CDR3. The CDR3 coding sequence is TGCGCCAGCAGCTTACAGGGCAATGAGCAGTTCTTC. Amino acids: CASSLQGNEQFF. The chain uses TRBV5-1 and TRBJ2-1, with TRBD1 as a possible D gene (6 bases). V was shortened by 2 bases and J by 6 bases, with 6 bases between the two germline ends. The CDR3 is 12 amino acids. The germline V gene encodes CDR1 SGHRS and CDR2 YFSETQ.

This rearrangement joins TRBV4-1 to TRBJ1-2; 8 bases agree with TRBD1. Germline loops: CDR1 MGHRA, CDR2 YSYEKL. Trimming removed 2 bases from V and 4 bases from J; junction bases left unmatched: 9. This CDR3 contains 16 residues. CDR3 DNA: TGCGCCAGCAGCCAATTAATGCAGGGGGCTGGCTATGGCTACACCTTC. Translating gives CASSQLMQGAGYGYTF.

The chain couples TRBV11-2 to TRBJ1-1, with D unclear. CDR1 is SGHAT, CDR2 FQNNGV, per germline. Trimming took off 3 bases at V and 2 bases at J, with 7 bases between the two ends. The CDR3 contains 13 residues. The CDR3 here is CASSFGENTEAFF. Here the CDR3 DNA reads TGTGCCAGCAGCTTCGGTGAAAACACTGAAGCTTTCTTT.

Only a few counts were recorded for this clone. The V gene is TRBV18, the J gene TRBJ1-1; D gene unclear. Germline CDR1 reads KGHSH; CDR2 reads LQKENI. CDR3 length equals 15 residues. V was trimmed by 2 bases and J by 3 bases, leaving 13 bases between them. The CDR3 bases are TGTGCCAGCTCACCAAACTGGTTTGCGGACACTGAAGCTTTCTTT. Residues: CASSPNWFADTEAFF.

Written as DNA, the CDR3 is TGTGCCAGCAGTTCTGGACAGGGTGTGGATGAGCAGTTCTTC. Its translation: CASSSGQGVDEQFF. The chain joins TRBV6-5 to TRBJ2-1, with 8 bases fitting TRBD1. This CDR3 region has 14 residues. V gave up 4 bases and J gave up 8 bases; unmatched junction bases: 7. Germline V gene lookup returns CDR1 MNHEY and CDR2 SVGAGI.

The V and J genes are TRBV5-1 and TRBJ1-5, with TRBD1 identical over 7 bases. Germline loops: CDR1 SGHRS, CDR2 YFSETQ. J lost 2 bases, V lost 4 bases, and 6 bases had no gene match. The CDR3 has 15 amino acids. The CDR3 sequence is CASSEGQSGNQPQHF. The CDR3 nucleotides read TGCGCCAGCAGCGAGGGACAGTCGGGCAATCAGCCCCAGCATTTT. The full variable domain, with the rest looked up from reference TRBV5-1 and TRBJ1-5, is KAGVTQTPRYLIKTRGQQVTLSCSPISGHRSVSWYQQTPGQGLQFLFEYFSETQRNKGNFPGRFSGRQFSNSRSEMNVSTLELGDSALYLCASSEGQSGNQPQHFGDGTRLSIL.

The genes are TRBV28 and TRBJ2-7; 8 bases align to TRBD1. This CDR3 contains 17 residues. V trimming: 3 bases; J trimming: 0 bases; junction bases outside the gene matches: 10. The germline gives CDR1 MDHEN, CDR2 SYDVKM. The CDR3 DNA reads TGTGCCAGCAGTTTTGGGGCTGGGCAGGGGGCCTCCTACGAGCAGTACTTC. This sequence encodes CASSFGAGQGASYEQYF.

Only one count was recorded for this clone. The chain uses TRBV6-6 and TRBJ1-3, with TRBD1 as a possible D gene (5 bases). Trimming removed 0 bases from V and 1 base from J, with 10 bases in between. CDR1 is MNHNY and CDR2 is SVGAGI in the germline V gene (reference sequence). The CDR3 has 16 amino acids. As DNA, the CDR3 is TGTGCCAGCAGTTACTCTGGAGGGGTGTCTGGAAACACCATATATTTT. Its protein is CASSYSGGVSGNTIYF.

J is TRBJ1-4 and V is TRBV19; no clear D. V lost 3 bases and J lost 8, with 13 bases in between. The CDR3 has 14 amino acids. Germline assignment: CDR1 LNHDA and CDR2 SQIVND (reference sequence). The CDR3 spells CASSMRARREKLFF. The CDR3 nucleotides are TGTGCCAGTAGTATGAGGGCGAGGAGGGAAAAACTGTTTTTT.

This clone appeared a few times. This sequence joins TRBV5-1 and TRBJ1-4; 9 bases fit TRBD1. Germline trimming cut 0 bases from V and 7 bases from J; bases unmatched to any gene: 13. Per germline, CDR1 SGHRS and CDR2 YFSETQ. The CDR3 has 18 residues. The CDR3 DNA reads TGCGCCAGCAGCTTGGAGGGGCCCTACAGGGGGCGAGTTGAAAAACTGTTTTTT. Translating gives CASSLEGPYRGRVEKLFF.